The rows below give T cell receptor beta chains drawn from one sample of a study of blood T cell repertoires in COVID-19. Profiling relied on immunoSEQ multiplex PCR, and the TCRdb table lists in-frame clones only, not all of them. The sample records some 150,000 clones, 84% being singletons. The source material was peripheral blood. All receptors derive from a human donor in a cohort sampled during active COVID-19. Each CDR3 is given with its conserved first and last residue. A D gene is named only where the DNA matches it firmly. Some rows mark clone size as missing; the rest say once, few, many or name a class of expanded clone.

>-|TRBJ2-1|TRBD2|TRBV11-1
CASSPTSVSSYNEQFF
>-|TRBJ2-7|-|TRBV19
CASSPIGAESYEQYF
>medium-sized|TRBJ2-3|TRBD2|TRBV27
CASSSFAGVTDTQYF
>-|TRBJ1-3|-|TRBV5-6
CASSLSGGNTIYF
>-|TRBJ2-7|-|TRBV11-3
CASSSQGGISYEQYF
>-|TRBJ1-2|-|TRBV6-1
CASSLTTGSYGYTF
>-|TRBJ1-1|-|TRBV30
CAWSNGGTEAFF
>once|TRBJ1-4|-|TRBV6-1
CASSPRGEKLFF
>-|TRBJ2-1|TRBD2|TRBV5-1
CASSFTGTSTGEQFF
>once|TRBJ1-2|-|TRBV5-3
CARSLRGTF
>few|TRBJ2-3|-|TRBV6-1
CASSDRLDSQFYTQYF
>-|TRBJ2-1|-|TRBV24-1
CATSDSWGDEQFF
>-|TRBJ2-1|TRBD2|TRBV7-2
CASSFSGSGYNEQFF
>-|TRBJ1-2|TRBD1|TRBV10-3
CAVRQGPSYGYTF
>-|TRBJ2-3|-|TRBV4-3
CASSQAPGTSLLTDTQYF
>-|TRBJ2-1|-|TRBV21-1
CASSPGRPEPNEQFF
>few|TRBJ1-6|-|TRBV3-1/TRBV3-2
CASSPGLTNSPLHF
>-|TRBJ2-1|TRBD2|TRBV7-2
CASSPRGGLYNEQFF
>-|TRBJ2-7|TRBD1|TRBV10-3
CAISGQGGTYEQYF
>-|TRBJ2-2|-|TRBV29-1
CSVPAAGDTGELFF
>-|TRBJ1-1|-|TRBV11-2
CASSPQGGTEAFF
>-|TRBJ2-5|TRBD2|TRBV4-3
CASSQGTSGGARETQYF